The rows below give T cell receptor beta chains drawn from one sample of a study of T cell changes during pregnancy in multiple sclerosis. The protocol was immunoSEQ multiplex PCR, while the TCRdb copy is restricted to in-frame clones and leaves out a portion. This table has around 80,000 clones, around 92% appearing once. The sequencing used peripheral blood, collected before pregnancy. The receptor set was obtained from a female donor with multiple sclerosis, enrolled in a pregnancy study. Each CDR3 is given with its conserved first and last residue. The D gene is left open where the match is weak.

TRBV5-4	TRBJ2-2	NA	CASTLGSVPNTGELFF
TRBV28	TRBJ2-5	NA	CASGRETQYF
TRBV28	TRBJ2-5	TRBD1	CASRPQGTVSRSYF
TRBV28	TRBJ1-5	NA	CASSLEVSNQPQHF
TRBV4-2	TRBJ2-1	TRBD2	CASSQEGGSGYNEQFF
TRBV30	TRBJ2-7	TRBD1	CAGSPGQTYEQYF
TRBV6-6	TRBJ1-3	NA	CASSGQVSGNTIYF
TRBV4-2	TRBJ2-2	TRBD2	CASSQDIPLSGRFGELFF
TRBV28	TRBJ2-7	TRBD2	CASGLAGTYEQYF
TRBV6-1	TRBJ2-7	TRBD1	CASSSPQGVYEQYF
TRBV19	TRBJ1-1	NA	CASSITGSQNTEAFF
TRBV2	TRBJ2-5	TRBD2	CASIGGSRETQYF
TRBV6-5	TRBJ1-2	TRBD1	CASSYKTGTGLGGYTF
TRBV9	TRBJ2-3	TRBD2	CASSWLAGSTDTQYF
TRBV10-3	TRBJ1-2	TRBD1	CAIQEVGQGVFGYTF
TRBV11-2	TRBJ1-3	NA	CASSLLGRGRGNTIYF
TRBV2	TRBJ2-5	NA	CASTEGQLKETQYF
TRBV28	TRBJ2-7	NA	CASSLGLGGHGEQYF
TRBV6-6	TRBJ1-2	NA	CASSYSPEHLNYGYTF
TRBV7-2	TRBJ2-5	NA	CASSLSQVQETQYF
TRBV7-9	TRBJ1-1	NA	CASSLAGTPNEAFF
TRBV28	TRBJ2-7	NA	CASSPGTLESSYEQYF
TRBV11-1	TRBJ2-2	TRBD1	CASSSRGPTRFGAGELFF